This T cell receptor beta chain was captured in a study of blood T cell repertoires in COVID-19. The overall study: Both acute and convalescent COVID-19 samples were obtained from the United States, Italy and Spain. From T cells, B-cell-depleted T cells, or PBMCs came the material, which was cDNA or gDNA.

CDR1 LNHDA and CDR2 SQIVND come from the germline V gene (reference sequence). With 3 bases removed from V and 3 bases from J, the gap between germline ends came to 9 bases. The CDR3 is 14 residues long. Original analysis: Amplification of reference gene primers was used by the study to estimate nucleated cell counts. Sequencing was performed with immunoSEQ multiplex PCR; in TCRdb, only in-frame clones are kept and a portion is missing. The V and J calls and clone size are taken from that table; D and trimming were inferred from the DNA. The sample includes about 100,000 clones, 86% of them seen just once.

Material for sequencing was peripheral blood. The V gene is TRBV19, the J gene TRBJ1-5; D ambiguous. This sequence was found in a man older than 75 with acute or convalescent COVID-19. The CDR3 here is CASSIQANNQPQHF. CDR3 nucleotides: TGTGCCAGTAGTATCCAGGCAAACAATCAGCCCCAGCATTTT.